These 22 T cell receptor beta chains came from one sample sequenced in a study of blood T cell repertoires in COVID-19. The method was immunoSEQ multiplex PCR; TCRdb's version includes in-frame clones alone and lacks a portion of them. The top ten clones hold around 20% of a sample with about 180,000 clones, 80% to 90% of them seen once. The sample consisted of peripheral blood. The receptors shown here come from a man between 65 and 85 years old with active or convalescent COVID-19.

The gene calls are TRBV6-5 and TRBJ1-3; D ambiguous. The CDR3 sequence is 15 residues long. Between the trimmed V and J ends, which lost 8 bases and 0 bases, there was a span of 14 bases. The germline V gene has CDR1 MNHEY and CDR2 SVGAGI. CDR3 amino acids: CASSKGALSGNTIYF. DNA of the CDR3: TGTGCCAGCTCGAAGGGAGCTCTCTCTGGAAACACCATATATTTT.

The chain carries TRBV9 and TRBJ1-4; possible D gene TRBD1, 6 bases. V lost 1 base and J lost 7, with 17 bases in between. Germline assignment: CDR1 SGDLS and CDR2 YYNGEE. The CDR3 has 16 amino acids. The CDR3 sequence: CASSVQGGREIEKLFF. The CDR3 DNA reads TGTGCCAGCAGCGTACAAGGGGGGAGGGAGATTGAAAAACTGTTTTTT.

The rearrangement joins TRBV14 to TRBJ2-7; 13 bases line up with TRBD2. The CDR3 runs to 15 residues. Looked up from germline, CDR1 is SGHDN and CDR2 is FVKESK. After removal of 4 bases from V and 6 bases from J, the junction contained 6 bases not matched to a gene. CDR3 sequence (DNA): TGTGCCAGCAGCCTCGGGACTAGCGGGATCGGCGAGCAGTACTTC. Residues: CASSLGTSGIGEQYF.

CDR3: CASSLTSARTDTQYF. The CDR3 bases are TGTGCCAGCAGCTTGACTAGCGCACGCACAGATACGCAGTATTTT. The chain employs TRBV7-9 and TRBJ2-3; 8 bases line up with TRBD2. CDR1 and CDR2 (germline): SEHNR, FQNEAQ (reference sequence). This CDR3 is 15 amino acids long. Trimming took 3 bases from V and 1 from J; bases not matched to a gene: 3. The full variable domain, completed using reference TRBV7-9 and TRBJ2-3, is DTGVSQNPRHKITKRGQNVTFRCDPISEHNRLYWYRQTLGQGPEFLTYFQNEAQLEKSRLLSDRFSAERPKGSFSTLEIQRTEQGDSAMYLCASSLTSARTDTQYFGPGTRLTVL.

This chain uses TRBV5-1 with TRBJ2-3; 8 bases match TRBD2. The CDR3 totals 15 residues. V was pared by 7 bases and J by 1 base, with 8 bases of the junction left unmatched. The germline V gene has CDR1 SGHRS and CDR2 YFSETQ. CDR3 amino acids: CASGSSGRRTDTQYF. As DNA, the CDR3 is TGCGCCAGCGGGTCTAGCGGGCGCCGCACAGATACGCAGTATTTT.

This chain links TRBV6-2 or TRBV6-3 with TRBJ2-3; 7 bases map to TRBD1. Germline V gene sequence: CDR1 MNHEY, CDR2 SVGEGT. V shed 5 bases and J 1 base; nucleotides not matched to a gene: 3. This CDR3 spans 14 amino acids. The CDR3 sequence is CASSRTGGTDTQYF. CDR3 DNA sequence: TGTGCCAGCAGTAGAACAGGGGGCACAGATACGCAGTATTTT.

CDR3 nucleotides: TGTGCCAGCAGGGATGGACAGGGGGCTAGGCAAGAGACCCAGTACTTC. Its translation is CASRDGQGARQETQYF. The J gene is TRBJ2-5, the V gene TRBV6-6; TRBD1 matches 11 bases. Germline CDR1 and CDR2: MNHNY and SVGAGI (reference sequence). CDR3 length: 16 amino acids. The V gene end was trimmed by 6 bases and the J gene end by 2 bases; junction bases not matched to a gene: 8.

CDR3 DNA sequence: TGCGCCAGCAGCGGTGGGACTGAGCAGTACTTC. Its protein is CASSGGTEQYF. The V call is TRBV5-1, the J call TRBJ2-7, with a possible D match to TRBD2 (6 bases). The CDR3 has 11 amino acids. Trimming stripped 4 bases from V and 7 bases from J, with 9 bases between. Looked up from germline, CDR1 is SGHRS and CDR2 is YFSETQ.

The chain carries TRBV29-1 and TRBJ1-2; tentatively, D is TRBD1 (6 bases). Germline CDR1 SQVTM, CDR2 ANQGSEA. The CDR3 has 12 residues. V lost 5 bases to trimming and J lost 4 bases, with 11 bases between them. The CDR3 region has the DNA TGCAGCGTTAAGACAGGAACCTATGGCTACACCTTC. Protein: CSVKTGTYGYTF.

This chain uses TRBV25-1 with TRBJ2-5, with D possibly TRBD2 on 5 matching bases. The CDR3 runs 13 residues. The V gene's germline CDR1 is MGHDK and CDR2 SYGVNS. V was trimmed by 8 bases and J by 2 bases, leaving 12 bases between them. CDR3 nucleotides: TGTGCCAGCCAGAGGGTATCTCAAGAGACCCAGTACTTC. As protein: CASQRVSQETQYF.

This rearrangement joins TRBV28 to TRBJ1-5, with no clear D. Germline CDR1 MDHEN, CDR2 SYDVKM. Trimming removed 5 bases at V and 7 bases at J, with 18 bases between. CDR3 length: 15 amino acids. The CDR3 protein is CASSVRGSGSQPQHF. For the CDR3, the DNA is TGTGCCAGCAGTGTCCGGGGATCTGGCAGCCAGCCCCAGCATTTT.

The V call is TRBV6-5, the J call TRBJ2-5, with TRBD1 matching 9 bases. The CDR3 has 15 residues. V gave up 0 bases and J gave up 1 base; unmatched junction bases: 0. CDR1 and CDR2 from the germline V gene are MNHEY and SVGAGI. CDR3 amino acids: CASSYSGQGQETQYF. As DNA, the CDR3 is TGTGCCAGCAGTTACTCGGGACAGGGCCAAGAGACCCAGTACTTC.

The V call is TRBV28, the J call TRBJ1-2, with D tentatively TRBD1 (5 bases). The CDR3 spans 15 residues. The germline V gene encodes CDR1 MDHEN and CDR2 SYDVKM. Trimming pared 2 bases from V and 8 bases from J, leaving 18 bases between. The CDR3 coding sequence is TGTGCCAGCAGTTTAAGGGGTGGAAAACGCGTGGGCTACACCTTC. It codes for CASSLRGGKRVGYTF.

The chain employs TRBV6-6 and TRBJ2-2; D gene ambiguous. Germline CDR1 MNHNY, CDR2 SVGAGI (reference sequence). The CDR3 length is 14 residues. The V end lost 2 bases, the J end lost 8 bases, and 12 bases lay between the germline ends. The CDR3 nucleotides read TGTGCCAGCAGTTACGAAGTAGCTCTTGGGGAGCTGTTTTTT. This gives the protein CASSYEVALGELFF.

The rearrangement links TRBV7-2 to TRBJ1-3, with D maybe TRBD1 (6 bases). CDR3 length: 17 amino acids. CDR1 is SGHTA and CDR2 is FQGNSA in the germline V gene. Trimming removed 2 bases from V and 0 bases from J, with 14 bases in between. CDR3: CASSLRGGFNSGNTIYF. The CDR3 DNA reads TGTGCCAGCAGCTTAAGGGGGGGTTTTAACTCTGGAAACACCATATATTTT.

The chain combines TRBV10-3 with TRBJ2-3; 8 bases line up with TRBD1. The CDR3 has 15 residues. J gave up 2 bases and V 8 bases, and 9 bases lay outside the gene matches. Germline lookup yields CDR1 ENHRY and CDR2 SYGVKD. The CDR3 DNA sequence: TGTGCCATCGGGAAGCCACAGGGGGACACAGATACGCAGTATTTT. It yields the protein CAIGKPQGDTDTQYF.

As concerns this clone: This specimen includes other DNA sequences encoding the same CDR3. The J gene is TRBJ1-5, the V gene TRBV27; TRBD1 matches at 7 bases. J was trimmed by 7 bases and V by 5 bases; bases with no gene match: 2. The germline CDR1 and CDR2 sequences are MNHEY and SMNVEV (reference sequence). The CDR3 loop spans 12 amino acids. CDR3 sequence (DNA): TGTGCCAGCAGTCTCAGGGGGCAGCCCCAGCATTTT. It translates to CASSLRGQPQHF.

This chain uses TRBV7-2 with TRBJ1-4, with 8 bases that match TRBD1. The CDR3 runs 16 residues. Germline trimming cut 5 bases from V and 8 bases from J; bases unmatched to any gene: 13. Germline CDR1 and CDR2: SGHTA and FQGNSA. CDR3: CASSTTTGTGGEKLFF. The CDR3 DNA reads as TGTGCCAGCAGCACAACTACCGGGACAGGTGGGGAAAAACTGTTTTTT.

The rearrangement joins TRBV4-3 to TRBJ1-4; tentatively, D is TRBD1 (6 bases). This CDR3 spans 15 amino acids. The germline V gene has CDR1 LGHNA and CDR2 YSLEER. The V and J ends lost 1 base and 5 bases respectively, with 11 bases between them. The CDR3 DNA reads as TGCGCCAGCAGCCAAGCGGGACACCCGAATGAAAAACTGTTTTTT. It yields the protein CASSQAGHPNEKLFF.

About this clone itself: One end of the junction fails to match germline, which may point to a read error. This chain connects TRBV7-7 to TRBJ2-2; D may be TRBD1 (6 bases). The CDR3 has 15 amino acids. Germline CDR1 and CDR2: SSHAT and FNYEAQ (reference sequence). The CDR3, as DNA: TGTGCTAGCAGCCAACAGGGTTTCGGCACCGGGGAGCTGTTTTTT. Translating it yields CASSQQGFGTGELFF.

The V and J genes are TRBV7-2 and TRBJ2-5; 9 bases fit TRBD1. This CDR3 is 16 amino acids long. Germline CDR1 SGHTA, CDR2 FQGNSA. V gave up 5 bases and J gave up 2 bases; unmatched junction bases: 9. CDR3 DNA sequence: TGTGCCAGCAGCACCGCCGGGACAGGGCCTCAAGAGACCCAGTACTTC. Translating gives CASSTAGTGPQETQYF.

This clone was recorded a few times. A read error may account for a junction end that differs from germline. CDR3 sequence: CASSLGQPSGNTIYF. CDR3 coding DNA: TGTGCTAGCAGCTTGGGACAGCCCTCTGGAAACACCATATATTTT. The chain combines TRBV7-7 with TRBJ1-3; the match to TRBD1 covers 7 bases. The CDR3 loop spans 15 amino acids. Germline CDR1 SSHAT, CDR2 FNYEAQ (reference sequence).